This T cell receptor beta chain was captured in a study of CD8 T cells in Susac syndrome. Sequencing of TCR beta was undertaken in CD8+ and CD4+ T cells derived from blood. The multiple sclerosis controls comprised treatment-naive patients whose relapsing-remitting disease was stable or active. Negative isolation yielded the CD8+ and CD4+ T cells, while FACS enriched the TEMRA cells. Random hexamers were used to reverse transcribe the RNA input (roughly 0.5 to 1 ug). Across 54 Vbeta and 13 Jbeta, immunoSEQ multiplex PCR amplified TCR beta CDR3. TCRdb reprocessed the immunoSEQ multiplex PCR reads via MiXCR and lists one record per CDR3 protein. The table records 330,000 or so distinct CDR3 sequences, about 89% of them present only once. V lost 0 bases, J lost 2 bases, and 3 bases stayed unmatched. Germline V gene data show CDR1 as SGHTA and CDR2 as FQGNSA. This CDR3 contains 16 residues.

The genes are TRBV7-2 and TRBJ2-1; 8 bases map to TRBD2. Sequenced: CD8+ T cells from PBMCs. This clonotype was obtained from a human donor with multiple sclerosis. The CDR3 DNA sequence: TGTGCCAGCAGCTTAGCAGGCGGGGGGACCTACAATGAGCAGTTCTTC. Encoded protein: CASSLAGGGTYNEQFF.